These 32 T cell receptor beta chains came from one sample sequenced in a study of response to subunit inactivated influenza vaccine. TCRdb re-called the RT-PCR reads through MiXCR, storing one row per CDR3 protein. The repertoire holds over 650,000 distinct CDR3 sequences, with approximately 17% as singletons. The specimen comprised PBMCs from blood, sampled 5 days after vaccination. The receptors shown here come from a man aged 50-60 years who received an inactivated influenza vaccine.

This clonotype has only a few counts. This chain uses TRBV5-1 with TRBJ1-1, with D hard to call. The CDR3 extends over 13 amino acids. Per the germline V gene, CDR1 is SGHRS and CDR2 is YFSETQ. Trimming shortened V by 6 bases and J by 7 bases, and 16 bases separated the two germline ends. The CDR3 spells CASMKRDKSEAFF. The CDR3 DNA reads TGCGCCAGCATGAAAAGAGACAAGAGTGAAGCTTTCTTT.

This clonotype has more than one count but fewer than ten. The junction shows a germline mismatch at one end, possibly a read error. The rearrangement links TRBV7-7 to TRBJ2-2; the D is unclear. Germline V gene data show CDR1 as SSHAT and CDR2 as FNYEAQ (reference sequence). The CDR3 totals 15 residues. The CDR3 is CASSAGFSNTGELFF. Here the CDR3 DNA reads TGTGCTAGCAGCGCAGGATTTTCGAACACCGGGGAGCTGTTTTTT. The full variable domain, with the rest looked up from reference TRBV7-7 and TRBJ2-2, is GAGVSQSPRYKVTKRGQDVTLRCDPISSHATLYWYQQALGQGPEFLTYFNYEAQPDKSGLPSDRFSAERPEGSISTLTIQRTEQRDSAMYRCASSAGFSNTGELFFGEGSRLTVL.

A few counts support this clonotype. The V gene is TRBV5-1, the J gene TRBJ2-5, with D possibly being TRBD2 (5 bases). CDR1 SGHRS and CDR2 YFSETQ come from the germline V gene. This CDR3 is 16 amino acids long. Trimming removed 4 bases from V and 5 bases from J, with 21 bases in between. CDR3 loop: CASSLSPTSEVETQYF. DNA of the CDR3: TGCGCCAGCAGCCTAAGTCCCACCTCGGAGGTCGAGACCCAGTACTTC. Looking up the rest from reference TRBV5-1 and TRBJ2-5 gives the full variable domain: KAGVTQTPRYLIKTRGQQVTLSCSPISGHRSVSWYQQTPGQGLQFLFEYFSETQRNKGNFPGRFSGRQFSNSRSEMNVSTLELGDSALYLCASSLSPTSEVETQYFGPGTRLLVL.

This clonotype was seen many times. V gene TRBV7-9 combines with J gene TRBJ2-3; D gene ambiguous. Germline CDR1 reads SEHNR; CDR2 reads FQNEAQ (reference sequence). This CDR3 has 12 amino acids. V was trimmed by 8 bases and J by 2 bases, leaving 8 bases between them. This CDR3 is CASSGLTDTQYF. The CDR3 DNA reads TGTGCCAGCTCCGGGCTCACAGATACGCAGTATTTT.

The chain has TRBV6-1 and TRBJ2-5, with D unclear. CDR3 length equals 12 residues. The ends were cut back, 2 bases at V and 4 bases at J, with 5 bases in the middle. The germline CDR1 and CDR2 sequences are MNHNS and SASEGT. Here the CDR3 DNA reads TGTGCCAGCAGTGAACGGGTAGAGACCCAGTACTTC. Protein product: CASSERVETQYF.

The chain is built from TRBV9 and TRBJ2-2, with TRBD1 identical over 8 bases. V lost 3 bases, J lost 6 bases, and 10 bases stayed unmatched. The CDR3 length is 16 residues. Germline V CDR1 and CDR2: SGDLS, YYNGEE. Here the CDR3 DNA reads TGTGCCAGCAGCGCCCCAAGGACAGGGAGGTCCGGGGAGCTGTTTTTT. Protein sequence: CASSAPRTGRSGELFF. The full variable domain, rest sourced from reference TRBV9 and TRBJ2-2, is DSGVTQTPKHLITATGQRVTLRCSPRSGDLSVYWYQQSLDQGLQFLIQYYNGEERAKGNILERFSAQQFPDLHSELNLSSLELGDSALYFCASSAPRTGRSGELFFGEGSRLTVL.

The CDR3 DNA sequence: TGTGCCAGCAGTTCCTCCTGGGGTCAGAGCTTGAACACTGAAGCTTTCTTT. Its translation: CASSSSWGQSLNTEAFF. This sequence joins TRBV6-2 or TRBV6-3 and TRBJ1-1; D ambiguous. Germline lookup yields CDR1 MNHEY and CDR2 SVGEGT. V was pared by 4 bases and J by 0 bases, with 18 bases between. The CDR3 runs 17 residues.

This clonotype has more than one count but fewer than ten. The chain uses TRBV10-3 and TRBJ1-2; TRBD1 might be the D (6 bases). Trimming shortened V by 2 bases and J by 4 bases, and 11 bases separated the two germline ends. The germline gives CDR1 ENHRY, CDR2 SYGVKD. The CDR3 extends over 14 amino acids. CDR3 residues: CAISENRDGYGYTF. CDR3 in DNA: TGTGCCATCAGTGAGAACAGGGATGGCTATGGCTACACCTTC.

This clonotype was counted a few times. The rearrangement joins TRBV6-2 or TRBV6-3 to TRBJ2-1; TRBD2 matches at 7 bases. The trim removed 0 bases at V and 2 bases at J, leaving 4 bases unmatched. The CDR3 loop spans 16 amino acids. Per germline, CDR1 MNHEY and CDR2 SVGEGT. The CDR3 region is CASSYSRETAYNEQFF. In DNA form, the CDR3 reads TGTGCCAGCAGTTACTCGCGGGAGACAGCCTACAATGAGCAGTTCTTC.

The chain employs TRBV7-9 and TRBJ1-6, with a possible D match to TRBD1 (6 bases). The CDR3 runs to 16 residues. V was trimmed by 3 bases and J by 5 bases, leaving 14 bases between them. Germline V gene data show CDR1 as SEHNR and CDR2 as FQNEAQ (reference sequence). CDR3 protein: CASSFPGGGNNSPLHF. CDR3 sequence (DNA): TGTGCCAGCAGCTTCCCGGGGGGCGGAAATAATTCACCCCTCCACTTT.

This rearrangement joins TRBV20-1 to TRBJ1-2, with TRBD1 matching over 8 bases. CDR1 and CDR2 from the germline V gene are DFQATT and SNEGSKA (reference sequence). This CDR3 region has 13 residues. V shed 2 bases and J 2 bases; nucleotides not matched to a gene: 1. As DNA, the CDR3 is TGCAGTGCTAGAAGGACAGGGAACTATGGCTACACCTTC. Translating gives CSARRTGNYGYTF.

This clonotype was seen many times. The chain combines TRBV29-1 with TRBJ2-3; the match to TRBD2 covers 7 bases. Germline CDR1 is SQVTM and CDR2 is ANQGSEA. The CDR3 is made up of 14 amino acids. V shed 3 bases and J 1 base; nucleotides not matched to a gene: 4. The CDR3 reads CSVDPLAGTDTQYF. The CDR3 nucleotides are TGCAGCGTTGATCCCCTAGCGGGCACAGATACGCAGTATTTT.

This chain connects TRBV2 to TRBJ2-1; TRBD2 might be the D (6 bases). Trimming removed 7 bases from V and 10 bases from J, with 23 bases in between. Germline V CDR1 and CDR2: SNHLY, FYNNEI. The length of the CDR3 is 15 residues. The CDR3 spells CASNLMVIRGSEQFF. As DNA, the CDR3 is TGTGCCAGCAATCTTATGGTTATTCGGGGGTCCGAGCAGTTCTTC.

The chain recombines TRBV10-2 with TRBJ2-1; possibly TRBD2 for D (6 bases). The CDR3 is 16 residues long. V was clipped by 4 bases and J by 8 bases, with 21 bases between them. Germline assignment: CDR1 WSHSY and CDR2 SAAADI. The CDR3, as DNA: TGCGCCAGCAGTGGCGGGACTCTAAATCCCACTTATGAGCAGTTCTTC. Translating gives CASSGGTLNPTYEQFF.

The rearrangement joins TRBV7-2 to TRBJ1-6, with 7 bases fitting TRBD1. Per the germline V gene, CDR1 is SGHTA and CDR2 is FQGNSA. The CDR3 runs to 16 residues. V was clipped by 3 bases and J by 7 bases; unmatched bases: 9. CDR3 in DNA: TGTGCCAGCAGCTTCCTTAACAGGGGAGGAAATTCACCCCTCCACTTT. Its protein product is CASSFLNRGGNSPLHF.

This clonotype was detected only a few times. The rearrangement uses TRBV20-1 and TRBJ2-2, with unresolved D. The germline V gene encodes CDR1 DFQATT and CDR2 SNEGSKA (reference sequence). The V end was cut by 0 bases, the J end by 1 base, with 12 bases between. CDR3 length: 16 residues. CDR3 DNA: TGCAGTGCTAGAGATCCAGTCAAACTGAACACCGGGGAGCTGTTTTTT. It is translated as CSARDPVKLNTGELFF.

This clonotype was seen a handful of times. CDR3 coding DNA: TGCAGTGCTACCTTTCCGGGACTAGCGTACAATGAGCAGTTCTTC. This gives the protein CSATFPGLAYNEQFF. V is TRBV20-1 and J is TRBJ2-1, with 10 bases matching TRBD2. From germline, CDR1 is DFQATT and CDR2 SNEGSKA (reference sequence). This CDR3 has 15 residues. Germline trimming cut 4 bases from V and 4 bases from J; bases unmatched to any gene: 7.

This clonotype occurred many times. The chain recombines TRBV12-3 or TRBV12-4 with TRBJ1-6; 7 nucleotides line up with TRBD1. The CDR3 runs 14 residues. Trimming removed 6 bases from V and 7 bases from J; junction bases left unmatched: 6. The DNA for the CDR3 is TGTGCCAGCAGAATGGGGACAGCGAATTCACCCCTCCACTTT. This translates into CASRMGTANSPLHF.

This clonotype occurred a few times. The genes are TRBV12-3 or TRBV12-4 and TRBJ2-7; possibly TRBD2 for D (7 bases). The CDR3 runs 16 residues. The V gene lost 7 bases and the J gene lost 0 bases, with 19 bases spanning the gap. This CDR3 is CASTGGRGLRSYEQYF. The CDR3 DNA follows: TGTGCCAGCACCGGAGGGAGGGGGTTACGCTCCTACGAGCAGTACTTC.

This clonotype came up a few times. This chain joins TRBV12-3 or TRBV12-4 and TRBJ2-2, with TRBD1 as a possible D gene (6 bases). Trimming removed 2 bases at V and 4 bases at J, with 11 bases between. This CDR3 has 15 residues. The CDR3 region has the DNA TGTGCCAGCAGTTTATTGGGGGCGGGCACCGGGGAGCTGTTTTTT. Translated: CASSLLGAGTGELFF.

The rearrangement uses TRBV20-1 and TRBJ2-3; the D gene is possibly TRBD2 (6 bases). The V and J ends lost 5 bases and 10 bases respectively, with 16 bases between them. The CDR3 length is 12 residues. Germline V gene sequence: CDR1 DFQATT, CDR2 SNEGSKA (reference sequence). CDR3 nucleotides: TGCAGTGCTTCAAAGGGGAGGAGGCCGCAGTATTTT. Translating it yields CSASKGRRPQYF.

This clonotype was seen only a few times. CDR3 bases: TGTGCCAGCAGTTACTCTTTGGTCAGGGGGTACAATTCACCCCTCCACTTT. Residues: CASSYSLVRGYNSPLHF. The chain is built from TRBV6-5 and TRBJ1-6, with 7 bases that match TRBD1. This CDR3 has 17 amino acids. V dropped 0 bases and J dropped 7; count of bases not matched to a gene: 9. Germline V gives CDR1 MNHEY, CDR2 SVGAGI.

This clonotype turned up a few times. The gene calls are TRBV7-2 and TRBJ2-2; D gene ambiguous. The germline V and J ends were trimmed by 5 bases and 0 bases, with 13 bases remaining between them. CDR3 length equals 16 residues. Germline V lookup: CDR1 SGHTA, CDR2 FQGNSA. Here the CDR3 DNA reads TGTGCCAGCAGCGGGCGTAGATGGGCGAACACCGGGGAGCTGTTTTTT. Encoded protein: CASSGRRWANTGELFF. The entire variable domain, with the rest obtained from reference TRBV7-2 and TRBJ2-2, is as follows: GAGVSQSPSNKVTEKGKDVELRCDPISGHTALYWYRQSLGQGLEFLIYFQGNSAPDKSGLPSDRFSAERTGGSVSTLTIQRTQQEDSAVYLCASSGRRWANTGELFFGEGSRLTVL.

This clonotype was counted between two and nine times. The chain has TRBV2 and TRBJ1-1; D uncertain. The CDR3 covers 12 residues. V lost 2 bases to trimming and J lost 7 bases, with 8 bases between them. In germline, CDR1 is SNHLY, CDR2 FYNNEI. The CDR3, as DNA: TGTGCCAGCAGTGAACAACAGCTTGAAGCTTTCTTT. Translation gives CASSEQQLEAFF.

This clonotype has ten or more counts. The chain combines TRBV5-1 with TRBJ2-3, with D possibly being TRBD2 (6 bases). Trimming shortened V by 5 bases and J by 0 bases, and 13 bases separated the two germline ends. The V gene's germline CDR1 is SGHRS and CDR2 YFSETQ. The CDR3 length is 15 residues. The CDR3 bases are TGCGCCAGCAGGTACGGGACTCATAGCACAGATACGCAGTATTTT. Translating it yields CASRYGTHSTDTQYF.

The rearrangement links TRBV5-1 to TRBJ2-5; a weak D match, TRBD2 (5 bases). Germline V gene lookup returns CDR1 SGHRS and CDR2 YFSETQ. The CDR3 runs 15 residues. Deletions cut 0 bases from V and 4 bases from J, with 13 bases between. Written as DNA, the CDR3 is TGCGCCAGCAGCTTGGTGGTAGCGTCCCGAGAGACCCAGTACTTC. It is translated as CASSLVVASRETQYF.

CDR3 residues: CSARGTGGLRYDNQETQYF. CDR3 nucleotide sequence: TGCAGTGCTAGGGGGACAGGGGGATTGCGATACGATAACCAAGAGACCCAGTACTTC. The chain joins TRBV20-1 to TRBJ2-5, with 11 bases matching TRBD1. Trimming cost V 3 bases and J 0 bases; bases outside gene matches: 15. Germline values: CDR1 DFQATT, CDR2 SNEGSKA (reference sequence). CDR3 length equals 19 residues.

The chain recombines TRBV20-1 with TRBJ2-7, with D maybe TRBD2 (7 bases). This CDR3 has 15 amino acids. Germline CDR1 is DFQATT and CDR2 is SNEGSKA (reference sequence). Trimming cost V 3 bases and J 5 bases, with 20 bases left between them. The CDR3 is CSASSRGQRGNEQYF. DNA of the CDR3: TGCAGTGCTAGCAGCAGGGGCCAGCGGGGTAACGAGCAGTACTTC.

This chain connects TRBV6-1 to TRBJ1-1, with D uncertain. The V end was cut by 6 bases, the J end by 3 bases, with 17 bases between. Germline V CDR1 and CDR2: MNHNS, SASEGT. This CDR3 is 15 amino acids long. This chain's CDR3 is CASRSPGSADTEAFF. In nucleotides, the CDR3 is TGTGCCAGCAGATCACCGGGCTCCGCGGACACTGAAGCTTTCTTT.

The chain has TRBV28 and TRBJ2-4, with D perhaps matching TRBD1 or TRBD2 (5 bases each). CDR3 length equals 14 residues. CDR1 and CDR2 from the germline V gene are MDHEN and SYDVKM. The V and J ends lost 6 bases and 7 bases respectively, with 16 bases between them. CDR3 nucleotides: TGTGCCAGCAGCCCCGGGACGGAAAAGAACATTCAGTACTTC. It specifies CASSPGTEKNIQYF.

This clonotype ranks as medium-sized. V and J are TRBV21-1 and TRBJ2-7; TRBD1 was called by the table and not checked on the DNA. TRBV21-1 is marked as a pseudogene. CDR3 length equals 16 residues. The CDR3 sequence is CASSKVRDRGNYEQYF. CDR3 DNA: TGTGCCAGCAGCAAAGTACGGGACAGGGGAAACTACGAGCAGTACTTC.

The chain links TRBV20-1 to TRBJ2-2; 14 bases are shared with TRBD2. CDR1 and CDR2 (germline): DFQATT, SNEGSKA (reference sequence). V was pared by 0 bases and J by 0 bases, with 3 bases of the junction left unmatched. This CDR3 has 18 residues. The CDR3 nucleotides read TGCAGTGCTAGAGATAAGACTAGCGGGGGGGCGAACACCGGGGAGCTGTTTTTT. Encoded protein: CSARDKTSGGANTGELFF.